The clone carrying this T cell receptor beta chain was recorded a few times. Antigen: not known. These data come from a study of T cell responses to AZD1222 COVID-19 vaccine. Findings of the study overall: The sample set comprised mostly white British donors with more females, and clonal diversity was possibly underestimated. The peak T cell response came first, and repertoires were sampled only after it. Close to half of spike-specific TCRs reportedly recognize unmutated variant regions.

Trimming removed 1 base from V and 3 bases from J, with 21 bases in between. Germline CDR1 reads SEHNR; CDR2 reads FQNEAQ (reference sequence). The CDR3 has 18 amino acids. Produced via immunoSEQ multiplex PCR; TCRdb's table is partial and in-frame only. In the table there are roughly 99,000 clones, 87% of which are singletons. The sample was peripheral blood, taken on day 0 of AZD1222 vaccination. V gene TRBV7-9 combines with J gene TRBJ1-1; D not certain. The sequence derives from an adult in good health. The chain's CDR3 is CASSLESLRTADYTEAFF. CDR3 DNA sequence: TGTGCCAGCAGCTTAGAGTCCCTCCGGACGGCCGATTACACTGAAGCTTTCTTT.